This TCR beta chain originates from a study of blood T cell repertoires in COVID-19. In the study overall: Spain, Italy and the United States supplied samples that represented acute and convalescent COVID-19.

Original data processing: Using reference gene primer amplification, nucleated cell counts were estimated. Here immunoSEQ multiplex PCR was the method, and the copy in TCRdb shows in-frame clones only, minus some. The D gene and trimming were derived from the DNA, and the V and J assignments and clone size from that table. The sample has approximately 300,000 clones, about 87% seen once; the top ten hold roughly 6.3%. This clone was detected a few times. Enrolment of Seattle patients took place during active infection, and they were followed longitudinally. The source material was peripheral blood. This clonotype originated in a woman aged 45-65 years with COVID-19, enrolled during active disease.

The CDR3 sequence is CASSEVTGGYVAETQYF. The CDR3 DNA reads as TGTGCCAGCAGTGAAGTGACAGGGGGCTATGTAGCGGAGACCCAGTACTTC. This chain joins TRBV6-1 and TRBJ2-5; TRBD1 matches at 10 bases. CDR1 is MNHNS and CDR2 is SASEGT in the germline V gene. The CDR3 runs to 17 residues. Trimming took 1 base from V and 5 from J; bases not matched to a gene: 10.